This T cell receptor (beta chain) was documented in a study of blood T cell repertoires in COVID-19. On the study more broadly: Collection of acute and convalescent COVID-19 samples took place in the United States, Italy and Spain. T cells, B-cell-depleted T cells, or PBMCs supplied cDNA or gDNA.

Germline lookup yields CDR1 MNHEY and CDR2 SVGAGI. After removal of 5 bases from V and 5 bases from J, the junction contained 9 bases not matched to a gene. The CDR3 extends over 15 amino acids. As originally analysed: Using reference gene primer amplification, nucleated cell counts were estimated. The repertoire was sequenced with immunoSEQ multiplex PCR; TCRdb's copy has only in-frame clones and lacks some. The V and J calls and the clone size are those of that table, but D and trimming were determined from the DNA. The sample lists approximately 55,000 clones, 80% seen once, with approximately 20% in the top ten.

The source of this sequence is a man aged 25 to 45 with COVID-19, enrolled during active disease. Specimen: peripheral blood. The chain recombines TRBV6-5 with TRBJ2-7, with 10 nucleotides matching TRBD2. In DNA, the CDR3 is TGTGCCAGCAGTCCTTTCGGGACTAGCGACGACGAGCAGTACTTC. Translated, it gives CASSPFGTSDDEQYF.